One sample yielded the 28 T cell receptor beta chains listed below, sequenced in a study of human T cells and chemical hapten exposure. TCRdb re-called the RACE reads through MiXCR, storing one row per CDR3 protein. The table lists about 300,000 distinct CDR3 sequences, 4.5% to 5.5% of them singletons. Time point reported: pre-sensitization, week 0. Stated treatment: therapeutic diphenylcyclopropenone sensitization with weekly scalp DPC. This specimen consisted of whole blood, obtained in connection with sensitization to the hapten diphenylcyclopropenone (DPC). The receptors derive from a woman aged 18-35 years with alopecia areata. Some clones in this sample may be carry-over from other donors' samples.

This clonotype occurred many times. V gene TRBV5-8 combines with J gene TRBJ1-2; 7 positions agree with TRBD1. J was trimmed by 8 bases and V by 6 bases; bases with no gene match: 13. Per the germline V gene, CDR1 is SGHTS and CDR2 is YDEGEE. CDR3 size: 14 residues. The CDR3 loop reads CASIPRQGVGGYTF. The CDR3 nucleotides read TGTGCCAGCATCCCGAGACAGGGAGTGGGCGGCTACACCTTC.

Written as DNA, the CDR3 is TGTGCCAGCAGTGGAAGGGGACACTCGGTGGACACTGAAGCTTTCTTT. Its protein product is CASSGRGHSVDTEAFF. J is TRBJ1-1 and V is TRBV6-2 or TRBV6-3, with a tentative D call TRBD1 (6 bases). The CDR3 consists of 16 residues. V was clipped by 5 bases and J by 3 bases, with 19 bases between them. The V gene's germline CDR1 is MNHEY and CDR2 SVGEGT.

The rearrangement links TRBV7-9 to TRBJ1-1; D is perhaps TRBD1 (5 bases). Germline lookup yields CDR1 SEHNR and CDR2 FQNEAQ (reference sequence). Trimming shortened V by 5 bases and J by 6 bases, and 16 bases separated the two germline ends. The CDR3 consists of 14 residues. The chain's CDR3 is CASSLLGAFAEAFF. The CDR3 bases are TGTGCCAGCAGCCTACTAGGGGCTTTCGCTGAAGCTTTCTTT.

Worth noting for this clonotype: One junction end does not reproduce the germline sequence, and a read error may be involved. This chain connects TRBV7-7 to TRBJ2-3, with D tentatively TRBD2 (6 bases). The CDR3 is made up of 15 amino acids. Per the germline V gene, CDR1 is SSHAT and CDR2 is FNYEAQ (reference sequence). For the CDR3, the DNA is TGTGCTAGCAGCTTAGTCCCGGGGGGCACAGATACGCAGTATTTT. As protein: CASSLVPGGTDTQYF.

This clonotype occurred many times. This sequence joins TRBV11-2 and TRBJ1-1; possible D gene TRBD1, 5 bases. V lost 5 bases, J lost 6 bases, and 10 bases lay in between. The CDR3 has 12 amino acids. Germline CDR1 and CDR2: SGHAT and FQNNGV. The CDR3 spells CASSGDESEAFF. The CDR3, as DNA: TGTGCCAGCAGCGGGGACGAGTCTGAAGCTTTCTTT.

This clonotype was found many times. This sequence joins TRBV10-3 and TRBJ2-3; 12 bases match TRBD1. Trimming cost V 6 bases and J 1 base; bases outside gene matches: 8. CDR3 size: 17 residues. The V gene's germline CDR1 is ENHRY and CDR2 SYGVKD. In DNA, the CDR3 is TGTGCCATCAGAGGGACAGGGGGCGCGGGAGGCACAGATACGCAGTATTTT. Translating it yields CAIRGTGGAGGTDTQYF.

V is TRBV2 and J is TRBJ1-5; D is unclear. Germline values: CDR1 SNHLY, CDR2 FYNNEI. V shed 5 bases and J shed 6 bases, with 11 bases lying between them. The CDR3 spans 13 residues. Here the CDR3 reads CASSRPPSQPQHF. The CDR3 bases are TGTGCCAGCAGTCGGCCCCCGTCTCAGCCCCAGCATTTT.

In its sample, this clonotype was seen many times. The chain uses TRBV7-9 and TRBJ2-3; D perhaps matches TRBD2 (6 bases). The CDR3 is made up of 16 amino acids. Germline lookup yields CDR1 SEHNR and CDR2 FQNEAQ (reference sequence). The germline V and J ends were trimmed by 4 bases and 1 base, with 15 bases remaining between them. In DNA form, the CDR3 reads TGTGCCAGCAGCTCGCCTAGCGTGGTTGGCACAGATACGCAGTATTTT. Translating it yields CASSSPSVVGTDTQYF.

Ten or more counts support this clonotype. The rearrangement uses TRBV20-1 and TRBJ1-4, with D unclear. Trimming removed 5 bases from V and 8 bases from J, with 15 bases in between. This CDR3 has 13 residues. Germline CDR1 is DFQATT and CDR2 is SNEGSKA (reference sequence). The CDR3 here is CSAADGRGEKLFF. The CDR3 DNA reads as TGCAGTGCTGCCGATGGACGGGGAGAAAAACTGTTTTTT.

The table lists this clonotype with a few counts. This sequence joins TRBV10-3 and TRBJ1-4; no firm D call. The CDR3 loop spans 13 amino acids. The germline V gene has CDR1 ENHRY and CDR2 SYGVKD. The V and J ends lost 10 bases and 6 bases respectively, with 15 bases between them. Here the CDR3 reads CATATGFDEKLFF. CDR3 nucleotide sequence: TGTGCCACCGCCACGGGGTTTGATGAAAAACTGTTTTTT.

This clonotype was counted a single time. It differs at one base from a far larger clone, so likely a read error. This chain uses TRBV7-6 with TRBJ1-1; D unclear. The CDR3 runs to 13 residues. Germline-derived CDR1 and CDR2 are SGHVS and FNYEAQ. The CDR3 sequence is CVSSLDQNTEAFF. For the CDR3, the DNA is TGTGTCAGCAGCTTAGATCAGAACACTGAAGCTTTCTTT.

This clonotype has a handful of counts. V is TRBV7-8 and J is TRBJ2-7, with 10 bases matching TRBD2. V lost 5 bases and J lost 7; bases outside the gene matches: 17. The V gene's germline CDR1 is SGHVS and CDR2 FQNEAQ. The CDR3 sequence is 17 residues long. The CDR3 here is CASSPPPRTSGRGEQYF. CDR3 coding DNA: TGTGCCAGCAGCCCCCCGCCCCGGACTAGCGGAAGAGGGGAGCAGTACTTC.

The sample holds a few counts of this clonotype. The chain is built from TRBV7-9 and TRBJ1-1; D is uncertain. CDR1 SEHNR and CDR2 FQNEAQ come from the germline V gene (reference sequence). CDR3 size: 16 residues. V was cut by 1 base and J by 0 bases, with 12 bases left in between. The CDR3 sequence is CASSLDQESLNTEAFF. The CDR3, as DNA: TGTGCCAGCAGCTTAGACCAGGAGAGCCTGAACACTGAAGCTTTCTTT.

V is TRBV7-3 and J is TRBJ2-2; perhaps TRBD1 as D (6 bases). This CDR3 contains 15 residues. The germline gives CDR1 SGHTA, CDR2 FQGTGA. The V end was cut by 5 bases, the J end by 1 base, with 11 bases between. CDR3 protein: CASSPGQMNTGELFF. For the CDR3, the DNA is TGTGCCAGCAGCCCCGGACAGATGAACACCGGGGAGCTGTTTTTT.

This clonotype was seen repeatedly, ten times or more. The V gene is TRBV18, the J gene TRBJ1-1, with D maybe TRBD1 (6 bases). This CDR3 is built from 16 residues. Germline loops: CDR1 KGHSH, CDR2 LQKENI. With 0 bases removed from V and 8 bases from J, the gap between germline ends came to 19 bases. This chain's CDR3 is CASSPPVGGPIREAFF. The CDR3 coding sequence is TGTGCCAGCTCACCACCGGTAGGGGGTCCAATTAGAGAAGCTTTCTTT.

The chain has TRBV6-6 and TRBJ1-1; D might be TRBD1 (5 bases). The CDR3 is made up of 12 amino acids. Germline V gives CDR1 MNHNY, CDR2 SVGAGI (reference sequence). V gave up 5 bases and J gave up 7 bases, with 11 bases separating them. The CDR3, as DNA: TGTGCCAGCAGTCACGGGACGGATGAAGCTTTCTTT. Translated: CASSHGTDEAFF.

Ten or more counts support this clonotype. The chain couples TRBV10-3 to TRBJ1-3, with unresolved D. The CDR3 runs to 13 residues. The germline V and J ends were trimmed by 6 bases and 3 bases, with 9 bases remaining between them. Germline lookup yields CDR1 ENHRY and CDR2 SYGVKD. CDR3 protein: CAIRGPLGNTIYF. The DNA of the CDR3 is TGTGCCATCAGGGGCCCGCTTGGAAACACCATATATTTT.

This clonotype was found a few times. The chain carries TRBV24-1 and TRBJ2-1, with 8 nucleotides matching TRBD1. Germline CDR1 reads KGHDR; CDR2 reads SFDVKD. The CDR3 is made up of 14 amino acids. The junction had 5 bases not matched to a gene; V was cut back by 4 bases and J by 7 bases. CDR3 in DNA: TGTGCCACCAGTGAGGGGACAGGAGTAAATGAGCAGTTCTTC. Translating it yields CATSEGTGVNEQFF.

There are many counts of this clonotype. The CDR3 spells CSVEGFRGTGRIDEQFF. The DNA of the CDR3 is TGCAGCGTTGAAGGGTTTAGGGGGACAGGGCGGATCGATGAGCAGTTCTTC. The V gene is TRBV29-1, the J gene TRBJ2-1, with 9 bases identical to TRBD1. Trimming took 1 base from V and 8 from J; bases not matched to a gene: 15. The CDR3 contains 17 residues. The germline V gene has CDR1 SQVTM and CDR2 ANQGSEA.

The chain has TRBV18 and TRBJ1-2, with D unclear. The germline V gene has CDR1 KGHSH and CDR2 LQKENI. The CDR3 has 14 amino acids. V was cut by 0 bases and J by 1 base, with 6 bases left in between. For the CDR3, the DNA is TGTGCCAGCTCACCACCCAGTTTTAACTATGGCTACACCTTC. It codes for CASSPPSFNYGYTF.

Only a few counts were recorded for this clonotype. J is TRBJ2-5 and V is TRBV9; D is undetermined. The CDR3 is 16 residues long. The V gene lost 0 bases and the J gene lost 1 base, with 13 bases spanning the gap. Per germline, CDR1 SGDLS and CDR2 YYNGEE. The CDR3 here is CASSVEVLGPQETQYF. The CDR3 region has the DNA TGTGCCAGCAGCGTAGAGGTCCTGGGCCCCCAAGAGACCCAGTACTTC.

J is TRBJ2-5 and V is TRBV7-8, with TRBD2 matching 7 bases. Germline CDR1 reads SGHVS; CDR2 reads FQNEAQ. The CDR3 loop spans 16 amino acids. Trimming at V came to 4 bases and at J to 3 bases, leaving 11 bases not matched to a gene. CDR3 residues: CASSSTRTSGEETQYF. CDR3 nucleotides: TGTGCCAGCAGCTCCACCAGGACTAGTGGTGAAGAGACCCAGTACTTC.

This clonotype turned up a few times. This chain joins TRBV4-3 and TRBJ2-3; 9 nucleotides agree with TRBD1. The CDR3 extends over 22 amino acids. V was clipped by 0 bases and J by 2 bases; unmatched bases: 21. In germline, CDR1 is LGHNA, CDR2 YSLEER. The CDR3 spells CASSQDLPGTGKYFTPTDTQYF. In DNA form, the CDR3 reads TGCGCCAGCAGCCAAGATCTGCCTGGGACAGGGAAATATTTTACCCCCACAGATACGCAGTATTTT.

This clonotype was detected ten times or more. The chain has TRBV28 and TRBJ1-5, with a possible D match to TRBD1 (5 bases). Germline lookup yields CDR1 MDHEN and CDR2 SYDVKM. The CDR3 is made up of 12 amino acids. Trimming shortened V by 5 bases and J by 4 bases, and 6 bases separated the two germline ends. This CDR3 reads CASSTGNQPQHF. The CDR3 bases are TGTGCCAGCAGTACAGGTAATCAGCCCCAGCATTTT.

This clonotype was seen at least ten times. The chain joins TRBV12-3 or TRBV12-4 to TRBJ2-3; TRBD2 might be the D (6 bases). Trimming stripped 4 bases from V and 4 bases from J, with 15 bases between. This CDR3 comprises 15 residues. In nucleotides, the CDR3 is TGTGCCAGCAGTTCACGGGCAGGCGGGGCAGATACGCAGTATTTT. It is translated as CASSSRAGGADTQYF.

This clonotype came up many times. The chain is built from TRBV2 and TRBJ2-5; D call uncertain. Germline lookup yields CDR1 SNHLY and CDR2 FYNNEI. The CDR3 has 12 residues. V lost 2 bases, J lost 0 bases, and 1 base lay in between. CDR3 DNA sequence: TGTGCCAGCAGTGAAAACCAAGAGACCCAGTACTTC. It yields the protein CASSENQETQYF.

The table lists this clonotype with many counts. This chain links TRBV6-5 with TRBJ2-6; the D is unclear. The CDR3 is made up of 16 amino acids. Germline lookup yields CDR1 MNHEY and CDR2 SVGAGI. V lost 2 bases and J lost 0, with 8 bases in between. As DNA, the CDR3 is TGTGCCAGCAGTTACGGGCAGTACTCTGGGGCCAACGTCCTGACTTTC. Residues: CASSYGQYSGANVLTF.

There are a few counts of this clonotype. The chain has TRBV12-3 or TRBV12-4 and TRBJ1-4; 8 bases agree with TRBD1. The CDR3 is made up of 16 amino acids. V dropped 5 bases and J dropped 7; count of bases not matched to a gene: 12. Written as DNA, the CDR3 is TGTGCCAGCAGTCGAACCTCAGGGGGCAGCGGTGAAAAACTGTTTTTT. Translation gives CASSRTSGGSGEKLFF.